This is a list of T cell receptor beta chains from one sample in a study of Ad26.COV2.S vaccination and SARS-CoV-2 variants. TCRdb keeps only in-frame clones here, not all; method: immunoSEQ multiplex PCR. This table holds more than 250,000 clones, about 89% found once. The sequenced sample was peripheral blood, obtained in a trial of Ad26.COV2.S vaccine versus placebo. These receptors all stem from a person between 18 and 65 years old who received the Ad26.COV2.S COVID-19 vaccine or a placebo. The CDR3 runs from the conserved cysteine through the conserved F or W. The D gene is left open where the match is weak. Clone size is shown for a subset of rows, as once, few, many or a class of expanded clone.

clone_size: NA; v_call: TRBV18; j_call: TRBJ1-1; cdr3_length: 13; d_call: NA; cdr3_nt: TGTGCCAGCTCACCCGTGGGGTACACTGAAGCTTTCTTT; cdr3_aa: CASSPVGYTEAFF
clone_size: NA; v_call: TRBV19; j_call: TRBJ1-2; cdr3_length: 11; d_call: NA; cdr3_nt: TGTGCTGGGACCGCCCGTAGGGGCTACACCTTC; cdr3_aa: CAGTARRGYTF
clone_size: NA; v_call: TRBV6-5; j_call: TRBJ2-1; cdr3_length: 16; d_call: TRBD2; cdr3_nt: TGTGCCAGCAGTTACTCCGGGACTAGCGCCTACAATGAGCAGTTCTTC; cdr3_aa: CASSYSGTSAYNEQFF
clone_size: NA; v_call: TRBV7-2; j_call: TRBJ1-2; cdr3_length: 13; d_call: NA; cdr3_nt: TGTGCCAGCAGCTTCCAGGAAGGCTCTGGCTACACCTTC; cdr3_aa: CASSFQEGSGYTF
clone_size: NA; v_call: TRBV7-2; j_call: TRBJ1-4; cdr3_length: 14; d_call: TRBD1; cdr3_nt: TGTGCCAGCAGCTTACAGGGGGGTTCGGAAAAACTGTTTTTT; cdr3_aa: CASSLQGGSEKLFF
clone_size: once; v_call: TRBV11-1; j_call: TRBJ1-2; cdr3_length: 14; d_call: NA; cdr3_nt: TGTGCCAGCAGCTCCAGACAGGTCCCGTGGGGCTACACCTTC; cdr3_aa: CASSSRQVPWGYTF
clone_size: NA; v_call: TRBV3-1/TRBV3-2; j_call: TRBJ1-2; cdr3_length: 14; d_call: NA; cdr3_nt: TGTGCCAGCAGCCAAGGCGCGGCCTCCTATGGCTACACCTTC; cdr3_aa: CASSQGAASYGYTF
clone_size: NA; v_call: TRBV4-1; j_call: TRBJ2-7; cdr3_length: 15; d_call: TRBD2; cdr3_nt: TGCGCCAGCAGCCCGGGACTAGCGGGAGGCAACGAGCAGTACTTC; cdr3_aa: CASSPGLAGGNEQYF
clone_size: NA; v_call: TRBV5-5; j_call: TRBJ1-1; cdr3_length: 14; d_call: NA; cdr3_nt: TGTGCCAGCAGCTTATTTGGACAGAACACTGAAGCTTTCTTT; cdr3_aa: CASSLFGQNTEAFF
clone_size: once; v_call: TRBV12-3/TRBV12-4; j_call: TRBJ2-3; cdr3_length: 12; d_call: NA; cdr3_nt: TGTGCCAGCAGGGACAGCCCAGATACGCAGTATTTT; cdr3_aa: CASRDSPDTQYF
clone_size: NA; v_call: TRBV2; j_call: TRBJ2-5; cdr3_length: 14; d_call: NA; cdr3_nt: TGTGCCAGCAGGACAGTTCCAAGATCAGAGACCCAGTACTTC; cdr3_aa: CASRTVPRSETQYF
clone_size: NA; v_call: TRBV6-1; j_call: TRBJ2-7; cdr3_length: 14; d_call: TRBD2; cdr3_nt: TGTGCCAGCAGTGAACGGGAGGGCCCCCACGAGCAGTACTTC; cdr3_aa: CASSEREGPHEQYF
clone_size: NA; v_call: TRBV5-4; j_call: TRBJ1-6; cdr3_length: 15; d_call: NA; cdr3_nt: TGTGCCAGCAGCTTGGGCGGGGGCTATAATTCACCCCTCCACTTT; cdr3_aa: CASSLGGGYNSPLHF
clone_size: NA; v_call: TRBV21-1; j_call: TRBJ2-1; cdr3_length: 18; d_call: NA; cdr3_nt: TGTGCCAGCAGCAAAAAAGCAGACAGCGAGTCCTCCTACAATGAGCAGTTCTTC; cdr3_aa: CASSKKADSESSYNEQFF
clone_size: NA; v_call: TRBV19; j_call: TRBJ1-6; cdr3_length: 17; d_call: TRBD1; cdr3_nt: TGTGCCAGTAGCAGAAGCCTGGGACAGGGGGATCGTTCACCCCTCCACTTT; cdr3_aa: CASSRSLGQGDRSPLHF
clone_size: NA; v_call: TRBV6-5; j_call: TRBJ2-5; cdr3_length: 15; d_call: TRBD1; cdr3_nt: TGTGCCAGCTCTCGGACAGGGAATGGCCAAGAGACCCAGTACTTC; cdr3_aa: CASSRTGNGQETQYF
clone_size: few; v_call: TRBV2; j_call: TRBJ1-5; cdr3_length: 14; d_call: NA; cdr3_nt: TGTGCCAGCAGCCCGGGCCCGATCAATCAGCCCCAGCATTTT; cdr3_aa: CASSPGPINQPQHF
clone_size: NA; v_call: TRBV19; j_call: TRBJ2-2; cdr3_length: 14; d_call: NA; cdr3_nt: TGTGCCAGTAGTATTCTAGGGTCCACCGGGGAGCTGTTTTTT; cdr3_aa: CASSILGSTGELFF
clone_size: few; v_call: TRBV7-2; j_call: TRBJ2-7; cdr3_length: 15; d_call: NA; cdr3_nt: TGTGCCAGCAGCTTAGTTGTACTAGGAGCAAGCGAGCAGTACTTC; cdr3_aa: CASSLVVLGASEQYF
clone_size: NA; v_call: TRBV28; j_call: TRBJ2-3; cdr3_length: 15; d_call: TRBD2; cdr3_nt: TGTGCCAGCGGGCTCAGCGGGAGGGCGGGAGATACGCAGTATTTT; cdr3_aa: CASGLSGRAGDTQYF
clone_size: NA; v_call: TRBV11-1; j_call: TRBJ2-7; cdr3_length: 15; d_call: NA; cdr3_nt: TGTGCCAGCAGCTTAATCGAGGGGGGCCCCTACGAGCAGTACTTC; cdr3_aa: CASSLIEGGPYEQYF
clone_size: NA; v_call: TRBV12-3/TRBV12-4; j_call: TRBJ1-1; cdr3_length: 13; d_call: TRBD1; cdr3_nt: TGTGCCAGCAGCGTAGACAGGGCCACTGAAGCTTTCTTT; cdr3_aa: CASSVDRATEAFF